The 20 T cell receptor beta chains listed next were all sequenced from one sample in a study of T cell changes during pregnancy in multiple sclerosis. Profiled with immunoSEQ multiplex PCR; TCRdb holds only in-frame clones, not every one. The table has approximately 37,000 clones, 90% to 95% seen once. The specimen was peripheral blood, collected in the third trimester of pregnancy. The source is a female donor with multiple sclerosis, enrolled in a pregnancy study.

The chain joins TRBV28 to TRBJ1-1, with TRBD1 matching 8 bases. CDR1 MDHEN and CDR2 SYDVKM come from the germline V gene. This CDR3 spans 15 amino acids. V lost 6 bases and J lost 3; bases outside the gene matches: 9. CDR3 loop: CASRSGGFRDTEAFF. The CDR3 bases are TGTGCCAGCAGGTCAGGGGGCTTCCGGGACACTGAAGCTTTCTTT.

The chain joins TRBV10-3 to TRBJ1-2, with D tentatively TRBD1 (5 bases). Germline CDR1 and CDR2: ENHRY and SYGVKD. The CDR3 is 13 amino acids. Between the trimmed V and J ends, which lost 2 bases and 4 bases, there was a span of 8 bases. The CDR3 DNA reads TGTGCCATCAGTGAGGGGGGGACCTATGGCTACACCTTC. Residues: CAISEGGTYGYTF.

This clone was seen only once. This chain links TRBV7-9 with TRBJ2-7; TRBD1 matches at 8 bases. CDR1 is SEHNR, CDR2 FQNEAQ, per germline (reference sequence). Trimming cost V 6 bases and J 5 bases; bases outside gene matches: 9. CDR3 size: 14 residues. CDR3 in DNA: TGTGCCAGCAGTACGGGACAGGCCGGCAACGAGCAGTACTTC. Its protein is CASSTGQAGNEQYF.

This sequence joins TRBV19 and TRBJ1-5, with 8 positions matching TRBD1. The CDR3 consists of 16 residues. Germline values: CDR1 LNHDA, CDR2 SQIVND (reference sequence). V was pared by 5 bases and J by 2 bases, with 8 bases of the junction left unmatched. The CDR3 nucleotides read TGTGCCAGTAGTTCCACGACAGGGGCTGGCAATCAGCCCCAGCATTTT. Encoded protein: CASSSTTGAGNQPQHF.

The J gene is TRBJ2-7, the V gene TRBV30; 10 bases line up with TRBD1. Germline V gene lookup returns CDR1 GTSNPN and CDR2 SVGIG (reference sequence). J was trimmed by 4 bases and V by 7 bases; bases with no gene match: 7. The CDR3 is 13 amino acids. Written as DNA, the CDR3 is TGTGCCTCCCGGGACAGGGGCGTATACGAGCAGTACTTC. This encodes CASRDRGVYEQYF. Full variable domain (rest looked up from reference TRBV30 and TRBJ2-7): SQTIHQWPATLVQPVGSPLSLECTVEGTSNPNLYWYRQAAGRGLQLLFYSVGIGQISSEVPQNLSASRPQDRQFILSSKKLLLSDSGFYLCASRDRGVYEQYFGPGTRLTVT.

V usage is TRBV28 and J usage is TRBJ2-7, with 9 positions matching TRBD2. The CDR3 extends over 12 amino acids. V lost 3 bases and J lost 7; bases outside the gene matches: 1. Germline CDR1 and CDR2: MDHEN and SYDVKM. CDR3 coding DNA: TGTGCCAGCAGTTTTCTAGCGGGAGAGCAGTACTTC. It codes for CASSFLAGEQYF.

The chain joins TRBV19 to TRBJ2-5; the match to TRBD2 covers 7 bases. V shed 5 bases and J 2 bases; nucleotides not matched to a gene: 8. This CDR3 has 15 amino acids. Germline loops: CDR1 LNHDA, CDR2 SQIVND (reference sequence). DNA of the CDR3: TGTGCCAGTAGTCCCCGGTCTAGCGGACAAGAGACCCAGTACTTC. This encodes CASSPRSSGQETQYF.

V is TRBV5-5 and J is TRBJ1-2; 11 bases are shared with TRBD1. Germline values: CDR1 SGHKS, CDR2 YYEKEE (reference sequence). V dropped 1 base and J dropped 8; count of bases not matched to a gene: 4. The CDR3 has 14 amino acids. The CDR3 DNA is TGTGCCAGCAGCTTGCTCGGGACAGGGGGGGGCTACACCTTC. Translation: CASSLLGTGGGYTF.

This clone was counted once. This rearrangement joins TRBV20-1 to TRBJ2-1; 9 bases match TRBD2. CDR3 length: 11 amino acids. The germline CDR1 and CDR2 sequences are DFQATT and SNEGSKA (reference sequence). V lost 8 bases to trimming and J lost 10 bases; unmatched junction nucleotides: 6. CDR3 DNA sequence: TGCAGTTGCGGGGGGGACCGAGAGCAGTTCTTC. Its protein is CSCGGDREQFF.

The chain has TRBV7-8 and TRBJ1-1; D is unclear. Germline V gives CDR1 SGHVS, CDR2 FQNEAQ. V dropped 5 bases and J dropped 4 bases, with 8 bases sitting between them. This CDR3 comprises 12 residues. This chain's CDR3 is CASSPLGTEAFF. CDR3 nucleotides: TGTGCCAGCAGCCCTCTAGGCACTGAAGCTTTCTTT.

The V gene is TRBV6-1, the J gene TRBJ1-1, with D unresolved. V was cut by 4 bases and J by 7 bases, with 16 bases left in between. The CDR3 runs to 14 residues. The germline CDR1 and CDR2 sequences are MNHNS and SASEGT. CDR3 in DNA: TGTGCCAGCAGTGGTACAAATTCGGGGTTTGAAGCTTTCTTT. Translation: CASSGTNSGFEAFF.

This rearrangement joins TRBV7-9 to TRBJ2-1; 11 bases are a match to TRBD2. Germline CDR1 reads SEHNR; CDR2 reads FQNEAQ (reference sequence). The CDR3 contains 16 residues. V lost 5 bases to trimming and J lost 0 bases; unmatched junction nucleotides: 3. Written as DNA, the CDR3 is TGTGCCAGCAGCCCTGGGACTAGCGGCTCCTACAATGAGCAGTTCTTC. This gives the protein CASSPGTSGSYNEQFF.

This clone appeared once. The rearrangement joins TRBV11-3 to TRBJ2-1; D perhaps matches TRBD2 (5 bases). Germline loops: CDR1 SGHNT, CDR2 YENEEA. This CDR3 region has 14 residues. V gave up 1 base and J gave up 6 bases, with 10 bases separating them. The CDR3 region is CASSLAAEVNEQFF. In DNA, the CDR3 is TGTGCCAGCAGCTTAGCGGCGGAGGTCAATGAGCAGTTCTTC.

The CDR3 nucleotides are TGTGCCAGTAGTATTTTAAGATCGGCGGTGAATAGCAATCAGCCCCAGCATTTT. It translates to CASSILRSAVNSNQPQHF. V usage is TRBV19 and J usage is TRBJ1-5; D is unclear. Looked up from germline, CDR1 is LNHDA and CDR2 is SQIVND (reference sequence). Trimming removed 3 bases from V and 0 bases from J, with 18 bases in between. This CDR3 comprises 18 residues.

J is TRBJ2-1 and V is TRBV30, with TRBD1 as a possible D gene (5 bases). Deletions cut 4 bases from V and 2 bases from J, with 12 bases between. Per germline, CDR1 GTSNPN and CDR2 SVGIG (reference sequence). The CDR3 consists of 14 residues. The CDR3 DNA reads TGTGCCTGGAACCGCAGGGTCGCCTACAATGAGCAGTTCTTC. Its protein is CAWNRRVAYNEQFF.

This chain joins TRBV5-1 and TRBJ2-1; D is unresolved. Germline CDR1 SGHRS, CDR2 YFSETQ. The germline V and J ends were trimmed by 4 bases and 3 bases, with 14 bases remaining between them. This CDR3 region has 15 residues. The CDR3 loop is CASSIRQAYYNEQFF. The CDR3 DNA follows: TGCGCCAGCAGCATAAGACAAGCTTACTACAATGAGCAGTTCTTC.

The chain joins TRBV19 to TRBJ1-4; tentative D call: TRBD1 (6 bases). CDR3 length equals 15 residues. Between the trimmed V and J ends, which lost 3 bases and 8 bases, there was a span of 16 bases. Per germline, CDR1 LNHDA and CDR2 SQIVND (reference sequence). Here the CDR3 reads CASSILTGIDEKLFF. In DNA, the CDR3 is TGTGCCAGTAGTATCCTCACAGGGATCGACGAAAAACTGTTTTTT.

The V and J genes are TRBV5-1 and TRBJ1-2; 7 positions agree with TRBD1. CDR3 length equals 13 residues. Germline assignment: CDR1 SGHRS and CDR2 YFSETQ. The V gene end was trimmed by 2 bases and the J gene end by 4 bases; junction bases not matched to a gene: 2. DNA of the CDR3: TGCGCCAGCAGCTTCTCAGGGGGCTATGGCTACACCTTC. It translates to CASSFSGGYGYTF.

This clone came up once. CDR3 sequence (DNA): TGCGCCAGCAGCGTCACGGGAGGGGCTACCATAAACACCGGGGAGCTGTTTTTT. The encoded protein is CASSVTGGATINTGELFF. The rearrangement links TRBV5-1 to TRBJ2-2; 8 bases are shared with TRBD2. V lost 4 bases, J lost 2 bases, and 13 bases stayed unmatched. Germline assignment: CDR1 SGHRS and CDR2 YFSETQ. CDR3 size: 18 residues.

The V call is TRBV7-9, the J call TRBJ2-1, with D uncertain. CDR1 is SEHNR, CDR2 FQNEAQ, per germline (reference sequence). The CDR3 is 14 amino acids. The germline V and J ends were trimmed by 1 base and 1 base, with 5 bases remaining between them. This CDR3 reads CASSLGQSYNEQFF. The CDR3 DNA reads TGTGCCAGCAGCTTAGGCCAGTCCTACAATGAGCAGTTCTTC. The full variable domain, completed using reference TRBV7-9 and TRBJ2-1, is DTGVSQNPRHKITKRGQNVTFRCDPISEHNRLYWYRQTLGQGPEFLTYFQNEAQLEKSRLLSDRFSAERPKGSFSTLEIQRTEQGDSAMYLCASSLGQSYNEQFFGPGTRLTVL.